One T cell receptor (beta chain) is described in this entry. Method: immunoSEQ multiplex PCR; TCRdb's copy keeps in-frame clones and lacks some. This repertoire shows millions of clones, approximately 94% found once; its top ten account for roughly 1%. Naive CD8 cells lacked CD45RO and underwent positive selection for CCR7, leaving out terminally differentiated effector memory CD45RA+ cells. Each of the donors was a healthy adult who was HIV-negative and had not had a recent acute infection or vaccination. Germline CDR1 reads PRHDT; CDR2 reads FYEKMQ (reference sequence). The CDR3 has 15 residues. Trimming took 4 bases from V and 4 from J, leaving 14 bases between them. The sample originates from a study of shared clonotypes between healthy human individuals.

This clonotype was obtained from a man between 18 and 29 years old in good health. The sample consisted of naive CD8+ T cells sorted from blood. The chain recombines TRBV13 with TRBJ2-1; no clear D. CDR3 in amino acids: CASSSPQTRYNEQFF. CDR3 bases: TGTGCCAGCAGCTCCCCCCAGACACGTTACAATGAGCAGTTCTTC.